The 32 T cell receptor beta chains in this list originate from one sample, sequenced in a study of blood T cell repertoires in COVID-19. Libraries were prepared by immunoSEQ multiplex PCR; TCRdb keeps only in-frame clonotypes and omits some of them. This sample has about 70,000 clones; around 85% occur once, and the top ten carry 1.4%. Input material: peripheral blood. These receptors came from a woman aged 55-75 years with acute or convalescent COVID-19.

This chain uses TRBV28 with TRBJ2-2; 7 bases align to TRBD2. Trimming cost V 3 bases and J 8 bases; bases outside gene matches: 12. This CDR3 has 16 residues. Looked up from germline, CDR1 is MDHEN and CDR2 is SYDVKM. The CDR3 loop is CASSFILLATAGELFF. CDR3 in DNA: TGTGCCAGCAGTTTTATCTTACTAGCGACAGCAGGGGAGCTGTTTTTT.

The chain carries TRBV2 and TRBJ1-1, with unresolved D. Trimming pared 7 bases from V and 1 base from J, leaving 16 bases between. Germline loops: CDR1 SNHLY, CDR2 FYNNEI. This CDR3 spans 15 amino acids. CDR3 sequence: CASIFRRERNTEAFF. The CDR3 bases are TGTGCCAGCATATTTAGGAGGGAACGGAACACTGAAGCTTTCTTT.

The rearrangement uses TRBV9 and TRBJ1-1; D is unclear. V lost 3 bases to trimming and J lost 7 bases, with 16 bases between them. Germline V gives CDR1 SGDLS, CDR2 YYNGEE. The CDR3 is 14 residues long. The CDR3 DNA follows: TGTGCCAGCAGCGCTTCCCCCGGAGTGGGTGAAGCTTTCTTT. Its translation: CASSASPGVGEAFF.

The genes are TRBV18 and TRBJ1-5; a possible D gene is TRBD1 (6 bases). V shed 2 bases and J shed 0 bases, with 11 bases lying between them. Germline assignment: CDR1 KGHSH and CDR2 LQKENI. CDR3 length: 16 amino acids. This chain's CDR3 is CASSPFDRTSNQPQHF. CDR3 nucleotide sequence: TGTGCCAGCTCACCATTCGACAGGACTAGCAATCAGCCCCAGCATTTT.

The chain recombines TRBV6-5 with TRBJ1-5; D possibly corresponds to TRBD1 (5 bases). V lost 2 bases, J lost 7 bases, and 12 bases lay in between. There are 14 residues in the CDR3. Germline values: CDR1 MNHEY, CDR2 SVGAGI. The CDR3 DNA reads TGTGCCAGCAGTTACGCGGCAGGGCGACAGCCCCAGCATTTT. Translation: CASSYAAGRQPQHF.

The rearrangement joins TRBV9 to TRBJ1-3; the match to TRBD1 covers 8 bases. The V and J ends lost 4 bases and 0 bases, in that order; junction bases with no gene match: 6. This CDR3 spans 16 amino acids. Germline V lookup: CDR1 SGDLS, CDR2 YYNGEE. CDR3 sequence: CASSWGQANSGNTIYF. CDR3 DNA: TGTGCCAGCAGCTGGGGACAGGCCAACTCTGGAAACACCATATATTTT.

In this sample, this clone turned up a few times. The rearrangement uses TRBV5-8 and TRBJ2-7; 12 nucleotides align to TRBD1. CDR1 is SGHTS, CDR2 YDEGEE, per germline. This CDR3 is built from 15 residues. Germline trimming cut 2 bases from V and 5 bases from J; bases unmatched to any gene: 5. CDR3 bases: TGTGCCAGCAGCTTACAAGGGACAGGGGGCGACGAGCAGTACTTC. Amino acids: CASSLQGTGGDEQYF.

V gene TRBV24-1 combines with J gene TRBJ2-4, with D possibly being TRBD1 (7 bases). Germline V gene data show CDR1 as KGHDR and CDR2 as SFDVKD. This CDR3 is built from 16 residues. Trimming cost V 4 bases and J 5 bases, with 17 bases left between them. The CDR3 sequence: CATSEAQGGGQNIQYF. CDR3 nucleotide sequence: TGTGCCACCAGTGAAGCCCAAGGAGGGGGCCAAAACATTCAGTACTTC.

V is TRBV29-1 and J is TRBJ2-3; TRBD1 might be the D (6 bases). The CDR3 sequence is 15 residues long. V shed 6 bases and J shed 1 base, with 17 bases lying between them. Looked up from germline, CDR1 is SQVTM and CDR2 is ANQGSEA. For the CDR3, the DNA is TGCAGCGTATACAGGGCCACCGGGGGCACAGATACGCAGTATTTT. It encodes CSVYRATGGTDTQYF.

The chain combines TRBV3-1 (or the pseudogene TRBV3-2) with TRBJ1-1; no reliable D call. In germline, CDR1 is LGHDT, CDR2 YNNKEL (reference sequence). V gave up 4 bases and J gave up 5 bases, with 17 bases separating them. There are 15 residues in the CDR3. CDR3 DNA: TGTGCCAGCAGCCGAAGCACCGGACTAAAAACTGAAGCTTTCTTT. It specifies CASSRSTGLKTEAFF.

CDR3 sequence reads: CASSPPQGSSYNSPLHF. DNA for the CDR3: TGTGCCAGCAGTCCCCCGCAGGGGAGCTCCTATAATTCACCCCTCCACTTT. The chain uses TRBV6-6 and TRBJ1-6, with D possibly matching TRBD1 (6 bases). The CDR3 length is 17 residues. V was clipped by 5 bases and J by 0 bases, with 14 bases between them. Germline-derived CDR1 and CDR2 are MNHNY and SVGAGI (reference sequence).

The gene calls are TRBV6-1 and TRBJ1-6; D perhaps matches TRBD1 (6 bases). Trimming cost V 3 bases and J 0 bases, with 6 bases left between them. CDR3 length: 15 residues. CDR1 is MNHNS and CDR2 is SASEGT in the germline V gene. Written as DNA, the CDR3 is TGTGCCAGCAGTGACAGGGGCTCCTATAATTCACCCCTCCACTTT. This translates into CASSDRGSYNSPLHF.

V and J are TRBV29-1 and TRBJ1-5; D is perhaps TRBD1 (5 bases). The germline V gene encodes CDR1 SQVTM and CDR2 ANQGSEA. V lost 6 bases and J 1 base, leaving 16 bases between the germline ends. The CDR3 has 15 amino acids. The CDR3 DNA sequence: TGCAGCGTCGCCCTTGGAGGGGTGAGCAATCAGCCCCAGCATTTT. Encoded protein: CSVALGGVSNQPQHF.

CDR3 in DNA: TGTGCCAGCAGGGGCGGGGACGGCTACACCTTC. Protein sequence: CASRGGDGYTF. The chain couples TRBV25-1 to TRBJ1-2; D is possibly TRBD1 (5 bases). Per the germline V gene, CDR1 is MGHDK and CDR2 is SYGVNS. The length of the CDR3 is 11 residues. The ends were cut back, 6 bases at V and 8 bases at J, with 10 bases in the middle.

The chain's CDR3 is CASSFYLASGETYYEQYF. In nucleotides, the CDR3 is TGTGCCAGCAGCTTTTACCTAGCTAGCGGGGAGACGTACTACGAGCAGTACTTC. The chain combines TRBV7-2 with TRBJ2-7, with TRBD2 matching 9 bases. Germline CDR1 is SGHTA and CDR2 is FQGNSA. Trimming cost V 3 bases and J 3 bases; bases outside gene matches: 15. This CDR3 is built from 18 residues. Full variable domain (remainder filled in from reference TRBV7-2 and TRBJ2-7): GAGVSQSPSNKVTEKGKDVELRCDPISGHTALYWYRQSLGQGLEFLIYFQGNSAPDKSGLPSDRFSAERTGGSVSTLTIQRTQQEDSAVYLCASSFYLASGETYYEQYFGPGTRLTVT.

The chain is built from TRBV28 and TRBJ1-5; 8 bases match TRBD1. The CDR3 sequence is 16 residues long. With V trimmed by 6 bases and J by 1 base, 8 bases remained unmatched. Germline V gives CDR1 MDHEN, CDR2 SYDVKM. The DNA for the CDR3 is TGTGCCAGCAGCCGCGGCACAGGGGGAAGCAATCAGCCCCAGCATTTT. Translated: CASSRGTGGSNQPQHF. The full variable domain, with the rest looked up from reference TRBV28 and TRBJ1-5, is DVKVTQSSRYLVKRTGEKVFLECVQDMDHENMFWYRQDPGLGLRLIYFSYDVKMKEKGDIPEGYSVSREKKERFSLILESASTNQTSMYLCASSRGTGGSNQPQHFGDGTRLSIL.

This chain links TRBV18 with TRBJ2-7, with TRBD2 identical over 13 bases. Trimming cost V 6 bases and J 3 bases; bases outside gene matches: 11. Germline lookup yields CDR1 KGHSH and CDR2 LQKENI. The length of the CDR3 is 17 residues. This CDR3 is CASSPGLAGANYYEQYF. The DNA for the CDR3 is TGTGCCAGCTCCCCCGGACTAGCGGGAGCTAATTACTACGAGCAGTACTTC.

This chain joins TRBV19 and TRBJ1-2; TRBD1 aligns across 8 bases. This CDR3 has 14 amino acids. Unmatched junction bases numbered 9, after V lost 9 bases and J lost 3 bases. The germline V gene has CDR1 LNHDA and CDR2 SQIVND (reference sequence). CDR3 sequence (DNA): TGTGCCAGCGTCGACAGGGGAGTTCACTATGGCTACACCTTC. The encoded protein is CASVDRGVHYGYTF. Complete variable domain (other parts from reference TRBV19 and TRBJ1-2): DGGITQSPKYLFRKEGQNVTLSCEQNLNHDAMYWYRQDPGQGLRLIYYSQIVNDFQKGDIAEGYSVSREKKESFPLTVTSAQKNPTAFYLCASVDRGVHYGYTFGSGTRLTVV.

This CDR3 reads CSASGLDRTDGYTF. CDR3 bases: TGCAGTGCTAGTGGTCTGGACAGGACCGATGGCTACACCTTC. The chain has TRBV20-1 and TRBJ1-2; 7 positions agree with TRBD1. Germline V gives CDR1 DFQATT, CDR2 SNEGSKA (reference sequence). The CDR3 contains 14 residues. V lost 3 bases, J lost 6 bases, and 10 bases stayed unmatched.

The chain uses TRBV6-5 and TRBJ2-4; D possibly corresponds to TRBD1 (7 bases). CDR1 and CDR2 from the germline V gene are MNHEY and SVGAGI. The CDR3 has 16 residues. V was shortened by 4 bases and J by 1 base, with 14 bases between the two germline ends. This CDR3 is CASSSRDSGAKNIQYF. In DNA, the CDR3 is TGTGCCAGCAGTTCCCGGGACAGCGGGGCCAAAAACATTCAGTACTTC.

This chain uses TRBV19 with TRBJ2-3; 9 bases agree with TRBD1. Germline V CDR1 and CDR2: LNHDA, SQIVND (reference sequence). The CDR3 runs 16 residues. Trimming took 5 bases from V and 6 from J; bases not matched to a gene: 12. CDR3 amino acids: CASSPLRDRDRDTQYF. The CDR3, as DNA: TGTGCCAGTAGTCCTTTACGGGACAGGGATAGGGATACGCAGTATTTT.

CDR3 bases: TGTGCCAGCACCGCGGACAGGCGATACCTCTCTGGAAACACCATATATTTT. Protein sequence: CASTADRRYLSGNTIYF. V is TRBV28 and J is TRBJ1-3; the match to TRBD1 covers 7 bases. After removal of 7 bases from V and 0 bases from J, the junction contained 12 bases not matched to a gene. The CDR3 runs to 17 residues. Germline V gene sequence: CDR1 MDHEN, CDR2 SYDVKM.

This chain uses TRBV15 with TRBJ2-6; D is ambiguous. Deletions cut 5 bases from V and 0 bases from J, with 8 bases between. This CDR3 is 15 amino acids long. Germline CDR1 reads LNHNV; CDR2 reads YYDKDF (reference sequence). CDR3 in amino acids: CATSERNSGANVLTF. CDR3 DNA sequence: TGTGCCACCAGCGAGAGGAACTCTGGGGCCAACGTCCTGACTTTC.

The V call is TRBV10-1, the J call TRBJ2-7; D perhaps matches TRBD1 (6 bases). This CDR3 is 13 amino acids long. CDR1 is WNHNN and CDR2 is SYGVQD in the germline V gene (reference sequence). V shed 3 bases and J shed 4 bases, with 10 bases lying between them. In nucleotides, the CDR3 is TGCGCCAGCAGTGAAACAGGGCGGTACGAGCAGTACTTC. Translated: CASSETGRYEQYF.

The chain is built from TRBV5-5 and TRBJ1-4, with unresolved D. V dropped 5 bases and J dropped 4 bases, with 6 bases sitting between them. The CDR3 is 12 residues long. Germline CDR1 is SGHKS and CDR2 is YYEKEE (reference sequence). The CDR3 is CASSSLNEKLFF. The CDR3 DNA follows: TGTGCCAGCAGTTCCCTTAATGAAAAACTGTTTTTT.

The rearrangement joins TRBV13 to TRBJ1-5, with D possibly being TRBD1 (6 bases). V gave up 5 bases and J gave up 5 bases, with 16 bases separating them. This CDR3 comprises 15 residues. Germline V CDR1 and CDR2: PRHDT, FYEKMQ (reference sequence). CDR3 region: CASSLRGEGYQPQHF. CDR3 nucleotide sequence: TGTGCCAGCAGCCTAAGGGGGGAGGGGTATCAGCCCCAGCATTTT. Complete variable domain (other parts from reference TRBV13 and TRBJ1-5): AAGVIQSPRHLIKEKRETATLKCYPIPRHDTVYWYQQGPGQDPQFLISFYEKMQSDKGSIPDRFSAQQFSDYHSELNMSSLELGDSALYFCASSLRGEGYQPQHFGDGTRLSIL.

This rearrangement joins TRBV27 to TRBJ2-1; 12 bases fit TRBD2. Unmatched junction bases numbered 4, after V lost 0 bases and J lost 16 bases. From germline, CDR1 is MNHEY and CDR2 SMNVEV (reference sequence). CDR3 length: 13 residues. The CDR3 is CASSLSGLAGFFF. CDR3 sequence (DNA): TGTGCCAGCAGTTTATCCGGACTAGCGGGATTCTTCTTC.

The rearrangement joins TRBV18 to TRBJ1-1; 7 bases line up with TRBD1. The CDR3 is made up of 15 amino acids. Germline V lookup: CDR1 KGHSH, CDR2 LQKENI. The ends lost 2 bases at V and 0 bases at J; junction bases unmatched: 3. The CDR3 reads CASSPTGTVNTEAFF. DNA for the CDR3: TGTGCCAGCTCACCAACCGGGACAGTGAACACTGAAGCTTTCTTT.

DNA of the CDR3: TGTGCCAGCAGCCGTAACTACGAGCAGTACTTC. This gives the protein CASSRNYEQYF. This chain uses TRBV5-6 with TRBJ2-7; D not resolved. Germline CDR1 SGHDT, CDR2 YYEEEE. Trimming removed 4 bases from V and 3 bases from J, with 5 bases in between. The CDR3 runs 11 residues.

The chain joins TRBV19 to TRBJ1-1, with 8 positions matching TRBD1. CDR3 length: 17 amino acids. The trim removed 2 bases at V and 1 base at J, leaving 9 bases unmatched. Germline CDR1 is LNHDA and CDR2 is SQIVND (reference sequence). The CDR3 is CASSILGRGRGNTEAFF. In DNA, the CDR3 is TGTGCCAGTAGTATATTGGGCAGGGGGCGCGGGAACACTGAAGCTTTCTTT.

The rearrangement uses TRBV3-1 (or the pseudogene TRBV3-2) and TRBJ2-2; D is perhaps TRBD2 (6 bases). Germline V gene data show CDR1 as LGHDT and CDR2 as YNNKEL (reference sequence). V was pared by 1 base and J by 0 bases, with 6 bases between. The CDR3 sequence is 15 residues long. The DNA for the CDR3 is TGTGCCAGCAGCCAAGGCGGGGCGAACACCGGGGAGCTGTTTTTT. It is translated as CASSQGGANTGELFF.

The chain carries TRBV6-5 and TRBJ1-4; D is perhaps TRBD1 (5 bases). The V gene's germline CDR1 is MNHEY and CDR2 SVGAGI. The CDR3 has 15 residues. V lost 4 bases and J 0 bases, leaving 9 bases between the germline ends. CDR3: CASSSYRTTNEKLFF. The CDR3, as DNA: TGTGCCAGCAGTTCCTACAGGACAACTAATGAAAAACTGTTTTTT.